This T cell receptor (beta chain) was recorded in a study of CXCR3-negative and CXCR3-positive naive CD8 T cells. Study summary: Overall TRB read output was around 140 million, and each library contained about 1.5 +/- 0.3 million reads. Study-level points and caveats: CXCR3-positive naive cells carried more hydrophobic TRB CDR3s than CXCR3-negative ones.

CDR1 is SNHLY and CDR2 is FYNNEI in the germline V gene. The CDR3 runs to 16 residues. Each TRB cDNA library was prepared by 5' RACE (with UMI labels). TCRdb re-called the 5' RACE reads and catalogs CDR3 proteins one per entry, DNA excluded. The sample table sets out about 110,000 distinct CDR3 sequences. Details on this clonotype: The antigen is unknown.

The chain is built from TRBV2 and TRBJ2-1. This receptor was obtained from a human donor in good health. Some clones in this sample may be carry-over from other donors' samples. The specimen was naive CXCR3+ CD8+ T cells from blood. Subset: CD45RO-CCR7+CD27+CD95- naive CD8+ T cells expressing CXCR3 (TNR3+). The CDR3 loop reads CASSEAPGFSYNEQFF.